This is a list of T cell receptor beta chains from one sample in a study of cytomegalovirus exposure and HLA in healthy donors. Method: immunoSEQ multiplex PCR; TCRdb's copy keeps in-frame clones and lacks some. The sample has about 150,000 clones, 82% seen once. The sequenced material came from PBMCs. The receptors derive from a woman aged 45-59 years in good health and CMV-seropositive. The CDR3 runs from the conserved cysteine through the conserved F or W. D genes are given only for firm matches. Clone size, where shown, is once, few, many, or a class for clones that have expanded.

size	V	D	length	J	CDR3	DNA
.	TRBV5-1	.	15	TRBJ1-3	CASSSAPSSGNTIYF	TGCGCCAGCAGCTCCGCTCCGAGCTCTGGAAACACCATATATTTT
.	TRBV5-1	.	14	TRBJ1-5	CASSLGTVNQPQHF	TGCGCCAGCAGCTTGGGGACAGTTAATCAGCCCCAGCATTTT
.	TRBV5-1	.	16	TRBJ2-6	CASSPSQGPGANVLTF	TGCGCCAGCAGCCCGTCCCAGGGTCCCGGGGCCAACGTCCTGACTTTC
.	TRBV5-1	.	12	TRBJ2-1	CASSLTEYEQFF	TGCGCCAGCAGCTTAACAGAATATGAGCAGTTCTTC
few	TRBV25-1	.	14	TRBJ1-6	CASSAPGGRSPLHF	TGTGCCAGCAGTGCCCCCGGGGGAAGGTCACCCCTCCACTTT
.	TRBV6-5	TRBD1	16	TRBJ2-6	CASSYYRGLGANVLTF	TGTGCCAGCAGTTACTACAGGGGGCTGGGGGCCAACGTCCTGACTTTC
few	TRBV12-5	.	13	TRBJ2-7	CASGPNTGFEQYF	TGTGCTAGTGGCCCGAATACAGGGTTCGAGCAGTACTTC
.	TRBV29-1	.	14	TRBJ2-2	CSVAVQGGTGELFF	TGCAGCGTTGCTGTTCAGGGAGGCACCGGGGAGCTGTTTTTT
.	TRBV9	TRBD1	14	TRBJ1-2	CASSSGQGDYGYTF	TGTGCCAGCAGCTCGGGACAGGGGGACTATGGCTACACCTTC
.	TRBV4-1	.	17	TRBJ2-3	CASSQFWPGGSTDTQYF	TGCGCCAGCAGCCAATTTTGGCCGGGGGGCAGCACAGATACGCAGTATTTT
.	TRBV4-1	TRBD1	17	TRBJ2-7	CASSQPGQGPSTYEQYF	TGCGCCAGCAGCCAACCGGGACAGGGGCCGAGCACCTACGAGCAGTACTTC
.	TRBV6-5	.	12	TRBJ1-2	CASSDRGYGYTF	TGTGCCAGCAGTGACAGAGGCTATGGCTACACCTTC